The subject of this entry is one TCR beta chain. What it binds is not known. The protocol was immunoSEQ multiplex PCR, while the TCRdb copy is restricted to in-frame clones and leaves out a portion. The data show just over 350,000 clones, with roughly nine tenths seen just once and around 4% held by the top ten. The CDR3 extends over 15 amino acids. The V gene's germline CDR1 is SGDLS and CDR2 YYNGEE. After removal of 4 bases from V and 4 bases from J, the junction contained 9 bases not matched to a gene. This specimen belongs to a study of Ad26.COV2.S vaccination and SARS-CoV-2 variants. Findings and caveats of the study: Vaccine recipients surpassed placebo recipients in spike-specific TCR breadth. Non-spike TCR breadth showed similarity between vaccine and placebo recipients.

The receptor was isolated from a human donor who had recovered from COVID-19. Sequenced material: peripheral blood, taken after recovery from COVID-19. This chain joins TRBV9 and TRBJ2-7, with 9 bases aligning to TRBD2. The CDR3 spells CASSLGQRGAYEQYF. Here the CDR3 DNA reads TGTGCCAGCAGCCTCGGACAGCGGGGGGCTTACGAGCAGTACTTC.